This note documents a single T cell receptor beta chain sequence. This clone appeared a single time. Its binding antigen is unknown. No much larger clone exists at a distance of one base, and base qualities are not known. The sample's time point label, in plain terms: cycle 1 day 1 (C1D1), immediately before nivolumab initiation. All trial patients had relapsed after autologous stem cell transplantation, with cohorts A, B and C differing in prior brentuximab vedotin exposure. A total of roughly 60 patients with relapsed/refractory classical Hodgkin lymphoma made up the trial cohort, and each patient's best overall response was complete response, partial response or progressive disease. In the multi-cohort phase II CheckMate 205 trial, trial patients received single-agent nivolumab. An independent review committee assessed best overall response by applying the 2007 International Working Group response criteria. Trial PBMCs were obtained immediately prior to nivolumab initiation (C1D1) and on therapy at cycle 2 day 1 and cycle 4 day 1. Peripheral blood was collected in 8 mL Vacutainer Cell Preparation Tubes, from which PBMCs were isolated by centrifugation and then cryopreserved.

The Qiagen DNeasy kit was used to extract genomic DNA both from unsorted PBMCs and from the negatively selected CD4+ and CD8+ fractions. TCR beta CDR3 regions were amplified by immunoSEQ multiplex PCR using primers annealing to V and J segments. A synthetic immune receptor repertoire was used to minimize amplification bias, and any remaining bias was removed computationally after sequencing. The paper's processing steps were these. Custom Python scripts were used to quantify repertoire diversity as the Shannon entropy index. Unsorted, CD4+ and CD8+ repertoires were analyzed separately, except in combined analyses where CD4+ and CD8+ sequences were merged in silico. Clonal expansion was defined as a frequency increase of at least 2-fold after treatment compared with C1D1, and clones undetected at baseline were assigned a pseudocount of 0.5. Singleton clones were defined as clones with 0 or 1 copy at C1D1, and non-singleton clones were defined as clones with 2 or more copies. Clones expanded in unsorted samples were labelled as CD4+, CD8+ or unknown by matching protein sequences in sorted samples from the same patient. Wilcoxon tests were applied to paired samples to test diversity changes from C1D1 to C4D1. TCRdb mirrors the immuneACCESS table, restricted to in-frame sequences. Some clones are absent from its copies; in checked studies, under half trace to an unresolved V gene, and the reason for the others is unknown. V, J and clone size were drawn from that table, and D and trimming were deduced from the DNA. In this sample the table shows under 45,000 clones, 76% of which occur a single time. The top ten clones comprise around 22% of the sample.

The cysteine opens and the phenylalanine closes a CDR3 of 13 amino acids. Only the CDR3 portion is preserved as DNA: 39 bases, with reading frame beginning at the first base. Compared with germline, V lacks 6 bases and J lacks 3 bases; bases without a gene match: 2. CDR1 is given as MNHNS and CDR2 as SASEGT, both from the germline V gene. The sample originates from a study of PD-1 blockade in classical Hodgkin lymphoma (TCRdb year 2020). For the wider study: Nivolumab dosing was 3 mg/kg intravenously every 2 weeks, continuing until either disease progression or unacceptable toxicity. The study used TCR beta sequencing and CyTOF to define a peripheral blood immune signature of response to PD-1 blockade in classical Hodgkin lymphoma.

Overall study outcomes, separate from this receptor: Baseline TCR diversity was reported as lower in newly diagnosed patients than in healthy donors, and lower still in relapsed/refractory patients. The study was limited to a single clinical trial cohort, and causes of repertoire differences, possibly disease activity or prior therapy, remained undefined. Lower diversity was observed in patients in whom nivolumab was started less than 1 year after ASCT, and these patients were excluded from later analyses so that confounding by immune reconstitution would be avoided. By C4D1, a significant rise was seen in CD4+ TCR diversity but not in CD8+ TCR diversity (p=0.0027 vs p=0.16), and the rise was most apparent among complete responders (p=0.02). Trial patients achieving complete response had baseline diversity similar to newly diagnosed patients, whereas partial responders and progressors had significantly lower diversity.

This specimen consisted of peripheral blood mononuclear cells (PBMCs), obtained at baseline. The rearranged segments are TRBV6-1 and TRBJ1-2; 9 central bases correspond to TRBD1. The receptor's source is a human donor with classical Hodgkin lymphoma. In nucleotide form, the sequence is TGTGCCAGCAGACGACAGGGGGACTATGGCTACACCTTC. This sequence encodes CASRRQGDYGYTF.